Below are 26 T cell receptor beta chains sequenced from a single sample in a study of somatic mutations in cytotoxic T cells in rheumatoid arthritis. Profiled with immunoSEQ multiplex PCR; TCRdb holds only in-frame clones, not every one. In the table there are some 25,000 clones, roughly 70% of which are singletons. The material sequenced was CD8+ T cells sorted from blood. The source of these receptors is a woman aged 18-29 years in good health.

In DNA form, the CDR3 reads TGCGCCAGCGGACTAGCGGGATCGGATACGCAGTATTTT. Amino acids: CASGLAGSDTQYF. This chain uses TRBV4-1 with TRBJ2-3; 12 bases are a match to TRBD2. The germline V gene has CDR1 MGHRA and CDR2 YSYEKL. The V gene end was trimmed by 8 bases and the J gene end by 6 bases; junction bases not matched to a gene: 3. The CDR3 loop spans 13 amino acids.

This clone was counted only a few times. In DNA form, the CDR3 reads TGTGCCAGCCGAGAGACAGGGACCACTGAAGCTTTCTTT. Its translation: CASRETGTTEAFF. This chain joins TRBV7-9 and TRBJ1-1, with 7 bases that match TRBD1. V shed 8 bases, J shed 4 bases, and the junction held 7 bases outside the gene matches. Germline V gives CDR1 SEHNR, CDR2 FQNEAQ (reference sequence). The CDR3 sequence is 13 residues long.

The chain has TRBV27 and TRBJ2-1, with 9 bases matching TRBD1. The J segment lost 4 bases and the V segment lost 7 bases, leaving 5 bases of the junction unmatched. In germline, CDR1 is MNHEY, CDR2 SMNVEV (reference sequence). The CDR3 totals 14 residues. Here the CDR3 reads CASNPGQGYNEQFF. In nucleotides, the CDR3 is TGTGCCAGCAACCCGGGACAGGGATACAATGAGCAGTTCTTC.

This clone was seen a handful of times. Other DNA sequences in this specimen translate into the identical CDR3. This chain uses TRBV27 with TRBJ1-2; a weak D match, TRBD1 (5 bases). CDR1 and CDR2 from the germline V gene are MNHEY and SMNVEV (reference sequence). The length of the CDR3 is 12 residues. The V end was cut by 4 bases, the J end by 6 bases, with 9 bases between. The DNA of the CDR3 is TGTGCCAGCAGTTCCGGGGGGGATGGCTACACCTTC. Amino acid sequence: CASSSGGDGYTF.

This chain links TRBV13 with TRBJ2-7; D ambiguous. Germline CDR1 PRHDT, CDR2 FYEKMQ (reference sequence). V lost 3 bases, J lost 1 base, and 13 bases lay in between. The CDR3 is made up of 15 amino acids. CDR3 nucleotides: TGTGCCAGCAGCTTCGGAGCCGACGGGTCCTACGAGCAGTACGTC. This codes for CASSFGADGSYEQYV.

The V gene is TRBV21-1, the J gene TRBJ2-3; no check of the table's D call, TRBD1, against the DNA was made. TRBV21-1 is termed a pseudogene. The CDR3 totals 16 residues. The CDR3 coding sequence is TGTGCCAGCAGCAAAAAGGGGACAGGGTGTCGCGGTACGCAGTATTTT. The encoded protein is CASSKKGTGCRGTQYF.

The chain is built from TRBV28 and TRBJ1-5, with D uncertain. Trimming pared 7 bases from V and 0 bases from J, leaving 16 bases between. This CDR3 contains 16 residues. Per germline, CDR1 MDHEN and CDR2 SYDVKM. Here the CDR3 reads CASNGGGVPSNQPQHF. CDR3 sequence (DNA): TGTGCCAGCAACGGTGGTGGGGTCCCTAGCAATCAGCCCCAGCATTTT.

This rearrangement joins TRBV28 to TRBJ1-1; D is uncertain. This CDR3 contains 13 residues. Trimming shortened V by 6 bases and J by 6 bases, and 14 bases separated the two germline ends. Germline-derived CDR1 and CDR2 are MDHEN and SYDVKM. In DNA form, the CDR3 reads TGTGCCAGCAGCCCCGGCCCAAACGCTGAAGCTTTCTTT. It specifies CASSPGPNAEAFF.

V usage is TRBV9 and J usage is TRBJ1-2; no firm D call. The V gene lost 4 bases and the J gene lost 6 bases, with 19 bases spanning the gap. The CDR3 loop spans 15 amino acids. CDR1 and CDR2 from the germline V gene are SGDLS and YYNGEE. The chain's CDR3 is CASSSEGYERDGYTF. The CDR3 region has the DNA TGTGCCAGCAGCTCGGAAGGATATGAGCGAGATGGCTACACCTTC.

V usage is TRBV2 and J usage is TRBJ2-3, with TRBD2 identical over 8 bases. This CDR3 is built from 16 residues. V lost 6 bases, J lost 0 bases, and 8 bases stayed unmatched. CDR1 and CDR2 (germline): SNHLY, FYNNEI. For the CDR3, the DNA is TGTGCCAGCAGCCTCAGGACGGGGGGGAGCACAGATACGCAGTATTTT. Its translation: CASSLRTGGSTDTQYF.

This clone was seen a handful of times. This chain uses TRBV7-9 with TRBJ2-7; a weak D match, TRBD1 (6 bases). This CDR3 has 13 residues. Germline CDR1 reads SEHNR; CDR2 reads FQNEAQ (reference sequence). Trimming removed 7 bases at V and 3 bases at J, with 13 bases between. The CDR3 loop is CASTRDIDYEQYF. CDR3 nucleotides: TGTGCCAGCACCAGGGACATTGACTACGAGCAGTACTTC.

This clone occurred a few times. The chain uses TRBV4-1 and TRBJ1-1; D uncertain. Trimming took off 1 base at V and 1 base at J, with 7 bases between the two ends. This CDR3 has 14 amino acids. Germline-derived CDR1 and CDR2 are MGHRA and YSYEKL. CDR3 residues: CASSQAPGNTEAFF. CDR3 DNA: TGCGCCAGCAGCCAAGCCCCAGGGAACACTGAAGCTTTCTTT.

This clone occurred a few times. The rearrangement links TRBV2 to TRBJ1-1; no reliable D call. The CDR3 is 13 residues long. V lost 1 base and J 5 bases, leaving 8 bases between the germline ends. CDR1 SNHLY and CDR2 FYNNEI come from the germline V gene. CDR3 nucleotides: TGTGCCAGCAGTGAAGGGGTGGGGACTGAAGCTTTCTTT. As protein: CASSEGVGTEAFF.

The V call is TRBV2, the J call TRBJ2-7; possibly TRBD2 for D (5 bases). Germline values: CDR1 SNHLY, CDR2 FYNNEI. Trimming took off 6 bases at V and 0 bases at J, with 9 bases between the two ends. The CDR3 sequence is 13 residues long. The CDR3 DNA reads TGTGCCAGCAGCCCGGGGTTCTCCTACGAGCAGTACTTC. Translation gives CASSPGFSYEQYF.

The CDR3 spells CSVEEWTGGADGYTF. In DNA form, the CDR3 reads TGCAGCGTTGAAGAATGGACAGGGGGCGCGGATGGCTACACCTTC. The V gene is TRBV29-1, the J gene TRBJ1-2; 11 nucleotides align to TRBD1. V lost 0 bases, J lost 6 bases, and 6 bases stayed unmatched. Germline values: CDR1 SQVTM, CDR2 ANQGSEA. The CDR3 totals 15 residues.

The chain combines TRBV5-6 with TRBJ1-2; D is ambiguous. The germline gives CDR1 SGHDT, CDR2 YYEEEE. V was shortened by 0 bases and J by 4 bases, with 13 bases between the two germline ends. The CDR3 consists of 15 residues. Written as DNA, the CDR3 is TGTGCCAGCAGCTTGGTGTTCGGGATCAGCTATGGCTACACCTTC. It encodes CASSLVFGISYGYTF.

The chain uses TRBV19 and TRBJ2-3; tentatively, D is TRBD2 (6 bases). Trimming left V 5 bases short and J 3 bases short, with 9 bases between. The CDR3 has 13 residues. Germline V gene sequence: CDR1 LNHDA, CDR2 SQIVND (reference sequence). CDR3 amino acids: CASSVGGTDTQYF. The CDR3 nucleotides read TGTGCCAGTAGTGTCGGGGGTACAGATACGCAGTATTTT. The full variable domain, with the rest looked up from reference TRBV19 and TRBJ2-3, is DGGITQSPKYLFRKEGQNVTLSCEQNLNHDAMYWYRQDPGQGLRLIYYSQIVNDFQKGDIAEGYSVSREKKESFPLTVTSAQKNPTAFYLCASSVGGTDTQYFGPGTRLTVL.

This chain links TRBV14 with TRBJ2-7; D gene unclear. The CDR3 consists of 13 residues. The V end lost 0 bases, the J end lost 6 bases, and 9 bases lay between the germline ends. The germline V gene has CDR1 SGHDN and CDR2 FVKESK. The CDR3 region is CASSQDRSSEQYV. The CDR3 DNA sequence: TGTGCCAGCAGCCAAGATCGGAGCTCCGAGCAGTACGTC.

The chain carries TRBV7-9 and TRBJ2-5; D not resolved. CDR3 length: 17 residues. Germline V lookup: CDR1 SEHNR, CDR2 FQNEAQ (reference sequence). Trimming took 5 bases from V and 2 from J, leaving 21 bases between them. CDR3 sequence: CASSTDLGPLTQETQYF. The CDR3 region has the DNA TGTGCCAGCAGCACCGATCTTGGTCCCTTAACTCAAGAGACCCAGTACTTC.

This clone was seen a few times. This rearrangement joins TRBV5-1 to TRBJ2-1; 12 bases fit TRBD2. CDR1 and CDR2 (germline): SGHRS, YFSETQ. Trimming cost V 4 bases and J 8 bases; bases outside gene matches: 13. The CDR3 is made up of 17 amino acids. CDR3 in DNA: TGCGCCAGCAGCCCCGGTTTGGCTAGCGGGAGGGTCGATGAGCAGTTCTTC. Translating gives CASSPGLASGRVDEQFF.

The V call is TRBV5-6, the J call TRBJ2-7; D may match TRBD1 or TRBD2 (5 bases each). Germline assignment: CDR1 SGHDT and CDR2 YYEEEE. Trimming removed 4 bases at V and 4 bases at J, with 18 bases between. The CDR3 extends over 15 amino acids. DNA of the CDR3: TGTGCCAGCAGCCAAATGGGGGACCCGGCTTACGAGCAGTACTTC. Protein product: CASSQMGDPAYEQYF.

This chain connects TRBV27 to TRBJ2-1; possibly TRBD2 for D (6 bases). The length of the CDR3 is 19 residues. V lost 0 bases, J lost 3 bases, and 21 bases lay in between. The germline CDR1 and CDR2 sequences are MNHEY and SMNVEV (reference sequence). CDR3 sequence (DNA): TGTGCCAGCAGTTTATCTCCCCGGACCGGGACTTCGGGCTACAATGAGCAGTTCTTC. This sequence encodes CASSLSPRTGTSGYNEQFF.

The chain joins TRBV10-3 to TRBJ2-5; a possible D gene is TRBD2 (5 bases). The CDR3 runs to 12 residues. Germline V gene sequence: CDR1 ENHRY, CDR2 SYGVKD. CDR3 bases: TGTGTTGTATTCCTAGCTCCAGAGACCCAGTACTTC. Protein sequence: CVVFLAPETQYF.

The CDR3 is CASSSGTAGYTF. The CDR3 coding sequence is TGTGCCAGCAGTTCCGGGACTGCTGGCTACACCTTC. V usage is TRBV28 and J usage is TRBJ1-2; weak D call: TRBD1 (5 bases). Germline CDR1 is MDHEN and CDR2 is SYDVKM. With 4 bases removed from V and 7 bases from J, the gap between germline ends came to 10 bases. The CDR3 runs 12 residues.

The chain combines TRBV7-9 with TRBJ1-1; D is uncertain. This CDR3 is built from 13 residues. The germline V gene has CDR1 SEHNR and CDR2 FQNEAQ (reference sequence). The V end was cut by 5 bases, the J end by 1 base, with 8 bases between. CDR3 region: CASSPRTNTEAFF. CDR3 in DNA: TGTGCCAGCAGCCCCCGGACGAACACTGAAGCTTTCTTT. The full variable domain, in which reference TRBV7-9 and TRBJ1-1 provide the parts outside the CDR3, is DTGVSQNPRHKITKRGQNVTFRCDPISEHNRLYWYRQTLGQGPEFLTYFQNEAQLEKSRLLSDRFSAERPKGSFSTLEIQRTEQGDSAMYLCASSPRTNTEAFFGQGTRLTVV.

The chain is built from TRBV19 and TRBJ1-2, with 9 positions matching TRBD1. This CDR3 contains 13 residues. After removal of 8 bases from V and 5 bases from J, the junction contained 6 bases not matched to a gene. CDR1 is LNHDA, CDR2 SQIVND, per germline (reference sequence). The CDR3 here is CASGTGYVYGYTF. The CDR3 DNA sequence: TGTGCCAGTGGGACAGGGTATGTTTATGGCTACACCTTC.